This TCR beta chain was recovered during a study of blood T cell repertoires in COVID-19 (dated by TCRdb to about 2020). About the study as a whole: The collaborator samples originated in the United States, Italy and Spain and spanned the acute and convalescent phases of COVID-19. Where available, HLA class I and class II types were obtained from metadata supplied by the sample provider rather than from assay-based typing. The repertoires were made available in a free public database intended to serve as a resource for research on the immune response to SARS-CoV-2. Nearly every sample came with metadata listing a de-identified subject ID, COVID-19 status, age in years and sex. The samples were drawn from two sources: the first 160 participants of the ongoing ImmuneRACE study, and about 1,300 subjects contributed by 6 global collaborators. The material from the prospective study consisted of cDNA or gDNA derived from T cells, B-cell-depleted T cells, or PBMCs. The dataset comprised deeply sampled blood TCRbeta repertoires from subjects exposed to, actively infected with, or recovered from COVID-19. Here is what the overall study found, with its caveats: How much clinical and demographic metadata was included differed by source and by participant, and the metadata was provided uncurated.

The CDR3 starts with the cysteine, ends with the phenylalanine, and has 14 residues. Only CDR3 DNA remains: 42 bases, in frame from the first base. Clipping removes 0 bases from V and 7 bases from J, with 6 as the unmatched junction base count. CDR1 and CDR2, looked up from the germline V gene (reference sequence), are GTSNPN and SVGIG. The immunoSEQ Assay, a bias-controlled multiplex PCR, was used to amplify TCRbeta CDR3 regions from genomic DNA. In the source study's methods: The number of nucleated cells in each sample was estimated by amplification of reference gene primers within the assay. Sequence reads were collapsed and filtered to measure the absolute abundance of every unique TCRbeta CDR3 rearrangement. For each sample, productive Simpson clonality was calculated as the square root of Simpson's diversity index across productive rearrangements. TCRdb re-hosts the immuneACCESS table, in-frame sequences only. Its copies lack some clones; in the studies checked, an unresolved V gene accounts for under half of them, and the cause for the rest is not known. D and trimming were read from the DNA, whereas the V and J calls and clone size are those reported in that table. The sample table lists around 150,000 clones, just over 90% of them with a count of one. In total, the top ten clones hold roughly 2% of the sample.

One collaborating source in Seattle enrolled patients while the patients were actively infected and followed the patients over time throughout the course of disease. Each collaborating institution followed its own protocols to collect whole blood in K2EDTA tubes. Collaborator samples were shipped for TCRbeta analysis as frozen whole blood, isolated PBMCs, or DNA extracted from either sample type. A note on this clone: Its specific antigen is unknown. It has no much larger one-base neighbor in the sample; base qualities were not kept.

The TCR was taken from a woman in her sixties or seventies with COVID-19, enrolled during active disease. The chain links TRBV30 with TRBJ1-5, and 7 bases in between align with TRBD1. Sequences were obtained from peripheral blood. In nucleotides, the sequence is TGTGCCTGGAGTGTACGACAGGGCTGCCAGCCCCAGCATTTT. This translates into CAWSVRQGCQPQHF.